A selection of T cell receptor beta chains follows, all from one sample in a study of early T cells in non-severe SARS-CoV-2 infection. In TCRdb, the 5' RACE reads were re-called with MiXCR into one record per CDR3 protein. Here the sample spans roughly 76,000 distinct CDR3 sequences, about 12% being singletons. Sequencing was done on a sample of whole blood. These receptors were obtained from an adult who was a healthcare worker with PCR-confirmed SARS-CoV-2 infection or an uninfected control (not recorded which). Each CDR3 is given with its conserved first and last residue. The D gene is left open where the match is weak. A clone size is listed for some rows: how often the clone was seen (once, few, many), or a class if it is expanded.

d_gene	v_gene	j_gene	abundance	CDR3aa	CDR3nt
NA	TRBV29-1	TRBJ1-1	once	CSVFRGDTEAFF	TGCAGCGTTTTTCGTGGTGACACTGAAGCTTTCTTT
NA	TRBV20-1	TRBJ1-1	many	CSATGATDTEAFF	TGCAGTGCTACTGGGGCAACGGACACTGAAGCTTTCTTT
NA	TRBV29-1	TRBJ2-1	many	CSVEWLSSSYNEQFF	TGCAGCGTTGAATGGCTGTCAAGCTCCTACAATGAGCAGTTCTTC
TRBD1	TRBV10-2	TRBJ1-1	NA	CASGTGNVGTEAFF	TGCGCCAGCGGGACAGGTAACGTGGGCACTGAAGCTTTCTTT
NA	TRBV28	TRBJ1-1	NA	CASSYTGITEAFF	TGTGCCAGCAGCTATACAGGGATCACTGAAGCTTTCTTT
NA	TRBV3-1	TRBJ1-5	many	CASSQVGLAPQHF	TGTGCCAGCAGCCAAGTCGGTCTGGCGCCCCAGCATTTT
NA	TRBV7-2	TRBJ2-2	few	CASSLLFRDGELFF	TGTGCCAGCAGCTTACTTTTCCGGGACGGGGAGCTGTTTTTT
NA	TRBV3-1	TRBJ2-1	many	CASSQDVVRRSEQFF	TGTGCCAGCAGCCAAGATGTTGTAAGGCGGAGTGAGCAGTTCTTC
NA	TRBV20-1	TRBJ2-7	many	CSARQSIYEQYF	TGCAGTGCTCGACAGAGCATCTACGAGCAGTACTTC
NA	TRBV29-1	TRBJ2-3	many	CSVDLGAAGPDTQYF	TGCAGCGTTGATTTGGGGGCCGCGGGTCCAGATACGCAGTATTTT
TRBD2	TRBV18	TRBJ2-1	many	CASSRVAGLKYNEQFF	TGTGCCAGCTCACGGGTAGCGGGACTCAAATACAATGAGCAGTTCTTC
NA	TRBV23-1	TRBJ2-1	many	CCAICNEQFF	TGTTGCGCCATCTGTAATGAGCAGTTCTTC
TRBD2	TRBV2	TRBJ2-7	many	CASSQSGTGEQYF	TGTGCCAGCAGCCAAAGCGGGACGGGCGAGCAGTACTTC
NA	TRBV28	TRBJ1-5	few	CASSLIREGVRQPQHF	TGTGCCAGCAGTTTAATCCGGGAAGGGGTGAGGCAGCCCCAGCATTTT
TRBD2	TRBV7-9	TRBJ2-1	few	CASSFRTSGGEQFF	TGTGCCAGCAGCTTCCGGACTAGCGGGGGTGAGCAGTTCTTC
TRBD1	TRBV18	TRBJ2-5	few	CASSRQGRETQYF	TGTGCCAGCTCGCGACAGGGGCGAGAGACCCAGTACTTC
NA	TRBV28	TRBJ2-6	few	CASRDGSSSGANVLTF	TGTGCCAGCCGGGACGGGTCTAGCTCTGGGGCCAACGTCCTGACTTTC
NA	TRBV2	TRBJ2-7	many	CASSENVGADEQYF	TGTGCCAGCAGTGAAAATGTGGGGGCGGACGAGCAGTACTTC
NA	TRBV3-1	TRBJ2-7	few	CASSKLDRTGAEQYF	TGTGCCAGCAGCAAACTTGACAGGACCGGAGCCGAGCAGTACTTC
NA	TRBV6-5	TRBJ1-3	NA	CASSPDFSGNTIYF	TGTGCCAGCAGTCCGGACTTCTCTGGAAACACCATATATTTT
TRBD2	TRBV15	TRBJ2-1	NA	CATSRDTGTSIYNEQFF	TGTGCCACCAGCAGAGATACCGGGACTAGCATCTACAATGAGCAGTTCTTC
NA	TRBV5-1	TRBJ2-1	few	CASSWTPPRESSYNEQFF	TGCGCCAGCAGCTGGACCCCTCCCCGGGAGAGCTCCTACAATGAGCAGTTCTTC
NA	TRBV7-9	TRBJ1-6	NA	CASSLVAGTNSPLHF	TGTGCCAGCAGCTTAGTGGCTGGTACCAATTCACCCCTCCACTTT
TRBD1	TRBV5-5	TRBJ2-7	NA	CASSLAGGHEPGGYF	TGTGCCAGCAGCTTGGCAGGGGGACATGAACCTGGTGGGTACTTC
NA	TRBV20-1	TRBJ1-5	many	CSARSSGINQPQHF	TGCAGTGCTAGGAGTTCCGGGATCAATCAGCCCCAGCATTTT
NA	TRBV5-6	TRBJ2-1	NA	CASTRGPNNEQFF	TGTGCCAGCACCCGGGGGCCGAACAATGAGCAGTTCTTC
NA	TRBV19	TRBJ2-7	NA	CASSTDGSYEQYF	TGTGCCAGTAGTACGGACGGATCCTACGAGCAGTACTTC